This T cell receptor beta chain emerged from a study of shared clonotypes between healthy human individuals. The donors, healthy adults who were HIV-negative, had experienced no recent acute infections or vaccinations. At the deep level, the assay was run. Around 28,000 T cell genomes (approximately 300 ng DNA) went into each PBMC replicate. The method was immunoSEQ multiplex PCR; TCRdb's version includes in-frame clones alone and lacks a portion of them. The sample holds fewer than 600,000 clones, roughly 80% seen once. This clone has only one observation. This sequence originates from a woman in her thirties or forties in good health. Some clones in this sample may be carry-over from other donors' samples. Sequencing was done on a sample of PBMCs.

In DNA, the CDR3 is TGTGCCAGCCTACCCGGGGCCTTCGGCAATGAGCAGTTCTTC. Amino acids: CASLPGAFGNEQFF. V and J are TRBV2 and TRBJ2-1; D may match TRBD1 or TRBD2 (5 bases each). V was clipped by 8 bases and J by 6 bases, with 17 bases between them. In germline, CDR1 is SNHLY, CDR2 FYNNEI. CDR3 length equals 14 residues.